These 13 T cell receptor beta chains came from one sample sequenced in a study of T cell responses to AZD1222 COVID-19 vaccine. Sequencing used immunoSEQ multiplex PCR; TCRdb keeps in-frame clones, though not all of them. This table holds about 160,000 clones, 88% found once. The sample in question was peripheral blood, obtained on day 0 of AZD1222 vaccination. The origin of the receptors is an adult in good health.

CDR3 in amino acids: CSASQGQSIFPPLHF. The CDR3, as DNA: TGCAGTGCTAGTCAGGGACAGAGCATCTTTCCACCCCTCCACTTT. The chain couples TRBV20-1 to TRBJ1-6; 7 bases match TRBD1. In germline, CDR1 is DFQATT, CDR2 SNEGSKA (reference sequence). The CDR3 runs to 15 residues. The trim removed 3 bases at V and 11 bases at J, leaving 13 bases unmatched.

V and J are TRBV5-5 and TRBJ1-5, with unresolved D. Trimming pared 5 bases from V and 4 bases from J, leaving 13 bases between. Germline assignment: CDR1 SGHKS and CDR2 YYEKEE (reference sequence). This CDR3 comprises 14 residues. The CDR3 region has the DNA TGTGCCAGCAGGCCAGGTCCCGAAAATCAGCCCCAGCATTTT. The encoded protein is CASRPGPENQPQHF.

The CDR3 reads CASSQVGGGRAGGELFF. CDR3 DNA: TGCGCCAGCAGCCAAGTGGGAGGCGGGAGGGCTGGCGGGGAGCTGTTTTTT. This chain uses TRBV4-3 with TRBJ2-2; TRBD2 matches 9 bases. Germline V CDR1 and CDR2: LGHNA, YSLEER. After removal of 1 base from V and 7 bases from J, the junction contained 10 bases not matched to a gene. This CDR3 is built from 17 residues.

This clone was detected only a few times. V gene TRBV25-1 combines with J gene TRBJ1-3; D is unclear. This CDR3 is 15 amino acids long. Germline V CDR1 and CDR2: MGHDK, SYGVNS. The V end lost 2 bases, the J end lost 0 bases, and 8 bases lay between the germline ends. The DNA of the CDR3 is TGTGCCAGCAGTGAAGACTGGTTCTCTGGAAACACCATATATTTT. Residues: CASSEDWFSGNTIYF.

The rearrangement joins TRBV6-2 or TRBV6-3 to TRBJ2-2, with 12 bases matching TRBD2. CDR1 is MNHEY and CDR2 is SVGEGT in the germline V gene. Losses at the gene ends were 4 bases for V and 4 bases for J; bases not matched to a gene: 10. The CDR3 totals 18 residues. CDR3 protein: CASSSRLAGGPGTGELFF. The CDR3, as DNA: TGTGCCAGCAGTTCCCGGCTAGCGGGGGGGCCGGGCACCGGGGAGCTGTTTTTT.

The CDR3 bases are TGTGCCAGCAGCTTCCAGGGGTCCTACAATGAGCAGTTCTTC. Translated, it gives CASSFQGSYNEQFF. The V gene is TRBV7-2, the J gene TRBJ2-1; perhaps TRBD1 as D (6 bases). CDR1 and CDR2 from the germline V gene are SGHTA and FQGNSA. The length of the CDR3 is 14 residues. V was pared by 3 bases and J by 1 base, with 7 bases between.

V is TRBV5-5 and J is TRBJ2-3, with TRBD2 as a possible D gene (5 bases). The CDR3 totals 15 residues. V lost 0 bases to trimming and J lost 0 bases, with 8 bases between them. Germline V gene data show CDR1 as SGHKS and CDR2 as YYEKEE (reference sequence). The CDR3 DNA is TGTGCCAGCAGCTTGGGGCCGGGGAGCACAGATACGCAGTATTTT. Translating it yields CASSLGPGSTDTQYF.

The rearrangement links TRBV27 to TRBJ2-7, with a possible D match to TRBD1 (5 bases). V lost 4 bases and J lost 4, with 8 bases in between. This CDR3 is 12 amino acids long. CDR1 is MNHEY and CDR2 is SMNVEV in the germline V gene (reference sequence). Here the CDR3 reads CASSSQGYEQYF. The CDR3 nucleotides read TGTGCCAGCAGTTCCCAGGGATACGAGCAGTACTTC.

This chain connects TRBV6-2 or TRBV6-3 to TRBJ2-5; tentatively, D is TRBD1 or TRBD2 (7 bases each). CDR3 length equals 16 residues. With 2 bases removed from V and 5 bases from J, the gap between germline ends came to 18 bases. CDR1 is MNHEY, CDR2 SVGEGT, per germline. The CDR3, as DNA: TGTGCCAGCAGTTACCGCTGGGAGGGGGCAGGGGAGACCCAGTACTTC. It translates to CASSYRWEGAGETQYF.

The CDR3 spells CASSQDNRGYEQYF. For the CDR3, the DNA is TGTGCCAGCAGCCAAGATAACAGGGGGTACGAGCAGTACTTC. The chain combines TRBV3-1 (or the pseudogene TRBV3-2) with TRBJ2-7, with 8 bases lining up with TRBD1. The CDR3 has 14 residues. Germline assignment: CDR1 LGHDT and CDR2 YNNKEL (reference sequence). With V trimmed by 0 bases and J by 4 bases, 2 bases remained unmatched.

The chain joins TRBV6-5 to TRBJ1-5; 9 nucleotides align to TRBD1. The V and J ends lost 10 bases and 7 bases, in that order; junction bases with no gene match: 14. CDR3 length: 15 residues. Germline V lookup: CDR1 MNHEY, CDR2 SVGAGI. CDR3 loop: CATTGGQGIRQPQHF. The CDR3 DNA is TGTGCCACAACGGGGGGACAGGGCATTAGGCAGCCCCAGCATTTT.

V is TRBV27 and J is TRBJ1-2; D unclear. V lost 7 bases to trimming and J lost 6 bases, with 9 bases between them. There are 11 residues in the CDR3. CDR1 and CDR2 from the germline V gene are MNHEY and SMNVEV (reference sequence). The CDR3 protein is CASMAGNGYTF. The DNA of the CDR3 is TGTGCCAGCATGGCGGGGAATGGCTACACCTTC.

This clone appeared a few times. The chain links TRBV5-6 to TRBJ1-1; 7 bases fit TRBD1. Per the germline V gene, CDR1 is SGHDT and CDR2 is YYEEEE. The V segment lost 4 bases and the J segment 6 bases; nucleotides outside the gene matches: 6. The CDR3 loop spans 13 amino acids. As DNA, the CDR3 is TGTGCCAGCAGCCCAGGGACAGATCCTGAAGCTTTCTTT. Translated: CASSPGTDPEAFF.